Reported below is one T cell receptor beta chain. This entry is derived from a study of blood T cell repertoires in COVID-19. In the original analysis: How many nucleated cells were present was estimated from reference gene primer amplification. Method: immunoSEQ multiplex PCR; TCRdb's copy keeps in-frame clones and lacks some. V, J and clone size were drawn from that table, and D and trimming were deduced from the DNA. Altogether about 260,000 clones are present, about 90% being singletons, with the ten largest covering approximately 1.5%. The length of the CDR3 is 17 residues. Germline assignment: CDR1 SGDLS and CDR2 YYNGEE. V dropped 2 bases and J dropped 4; count of bases not matched to a gene: 4.

The chain has TRBV9 and TRBJ2-3; 16 nucleotides match TRBD2. The sample comprised peripheral blood. The sequence was collected from a woman aged 40-49 years who had recovered from COVID-19. The CDR3 region is CASSVGTSGGVADTQYF. CDR3 nucleotide sequence: TGTGCCAGCAGCGTGGGGACTAGCGGGGGGGTGGCAGATACGCAGTATTTT. Looking up the rest from reference TRBV9 and TRBJ2-3 gives the full variable domain: DSGVTQTPKHLITATGQRVTLRCSPRSGDLSVYWYQQSLDQGLQFLIQYYNGEERAKGNILERFSAQQFPDLHSELNLSSLELGDSALYFCASSVGTSGGVADTQYFGPGTRLTVL.